This T cell receptor (beta chain) was documented in a study of blood T cells in healthy people across ages (dated by TCRdb to about 2015). Background for the entire study: In model experiments, roughly one uniquely barcoded TCR beta cDNA molecule per two T cells was captured by template switching. To track age-related changes in TCR beta repertoire diversity, the study relied on deep sequencing normalized with unique cDNA molecular identifiers. Using the same blood draw, the study looked at two additional independent replicas of 1 million unique cDNA reads for two donors, one aged 18 to 29 and the other aged 80 or older. To avoid experimental bias, donors of different ages were distributed randomly across sequencing lanes. Four age groups were formed from the donors: young (average roughly 16 years), middle-aged (approximately 39), aged (roughly 56) and long-lived (82).

Trimming removed 0 bases from V and 0 bases from J, leaving 6 bases between the germline ends. Including the terminal cysteine and phenylalanine, the CDR3 comprises 14 residues. Of the read, only the CDR3 DNA is kept; its 42 bases are in frame from base 1. CDR1 SGHAT and CDR2 FQNNGV were looked up in the germline V gene. The protocol used for the library was 5' RACE. The listed sequencing device is Illumina HiSeq 2500. A second PCR of about 6 to 12 cycles was run with a J-beta primer mix and a sample-barcoded 5' primer. A template-switch 5' adaptor carrying 12 random nucleotides introduced a unique molecular identifier onto each TCR beta cDNA molecule. Each sample yielded at least 3 million CDR3-containing paired-end reads. First-strand cDNA synthesis was performed from all RNA using the Mint cDNA synthesis kit, with priming by a TRBC-specific oligonucleotide. After uracil-DNA glycosylase treatment, a first 18-cycle PCR used universal primers M1SS and BC2_uni_R on all cDNA. As for the authors' bioinformatics: For normalization, 1 million high-quality reads, each with a distinct molecular identifier, were randomly selected from each sample. Reads with shared molecular identifiers were discarded instead of being binned into consensus sequences. MiTCR, set to a Q25 quality threshold and the strictest error-elimination algorithm, was used for CDR3 identification, clonotype clustering and error correction. A nonparametric unseen species model with Euler transformation was used to estimate a lower bound on total TCR beta diversity. The public reads were reanalyzed by TCRdb: fastp trimming at Q25, MiXCR alignment, in-frame beta chains only. Each CDR3 protein gets just one entry, which takes the most common genes and DNA from the rows behind it. These V and J calls derive from TCRdb rather than the authors' analysis. For this sample the table gives 1.6 million or so distinct CDR3 sequences, of which about 32% were detected only once. The ten top clones hold approximately 11% of the sample.

Systemically healthy Caucasian individuals from Russia, 39 in total and aged roughly 6 to 100 years, were included as donors. Each donor gave around 9.9 milliliters of peripheral blood, collected into EDTA-treated Vacutainer tubes. PBMCs were isolated by Ficoll-Paque density-gradient centrifugation, with at least 6.5 million obtained per sample. Trizol reagent was used to extract total RNA from the PBMCs, yielding at least 5.5 micrograms per sample. The percentages of naive CD45RAhigh/CD27high T cells were determined by flow cytometry on a PBMC aliquot from every donor. The full study reports these points: Compared with the aged group, the long-lived group had more naive CD4+ T cells, fewer expanded clones and increased TCR diversity, a pattern suggesting age selection. A strong correlation was found between observed TCR beta diversity and the percentage of naive T cells measured by flow cytometry. Because donor CMV infection status was unknown, age-related changes in expanded clonotypes were potentially confounded. As age increased, observed TCR beta diversity per million T cells dropped in a roughly linear way, and a significant reduction was already evident by age 40. Estimates of total diversity based on one million sequenced T cells were regarded as lower bounds and as underestimates. Bulk unsorted PBMC profiling prevented conclusive comparison of naive and antigen-experienced compartments.

In this sample, this clonotype turned up many times. It has no known antigen specificity. It has no much larger one-base neighbor in the sample; base qualities were not kept. The chain employs TRBV11-2 and TRBJ2-7; the D gene identity is not certain. Material for sequencing was blood. The sequence derives from a woman aged 30 to 39 in good health. The DNA is as follows: TGTGCCAGCAGCTTAGACTTGCTCTCCTACGAGCAGTACTTC. Its protein reads: CASSLDLLSYEQYF.